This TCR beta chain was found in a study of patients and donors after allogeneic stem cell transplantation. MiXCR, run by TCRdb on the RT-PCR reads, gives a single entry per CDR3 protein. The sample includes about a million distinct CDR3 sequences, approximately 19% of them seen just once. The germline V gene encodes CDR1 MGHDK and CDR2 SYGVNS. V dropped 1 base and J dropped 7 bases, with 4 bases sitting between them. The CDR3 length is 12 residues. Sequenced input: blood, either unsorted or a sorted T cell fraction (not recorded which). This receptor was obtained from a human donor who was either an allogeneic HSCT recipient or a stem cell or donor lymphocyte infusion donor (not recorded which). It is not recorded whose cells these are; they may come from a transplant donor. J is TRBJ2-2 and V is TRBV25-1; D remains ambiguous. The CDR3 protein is CASSELGGELFF. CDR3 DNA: TGTGCCAGCAGTGAATTAGGCGGGGAGCTGTTTTTT.